One sample yielded the 5 T cell receptor beta chains listed below, sequenced in a study of CD8 T cells in Susac syndrome (dated by TCRdb to the late 2010s). The library was made by the immunoSEQ multiplex PCR assay. RNA was extracted with the RNeasy kit and 0.5 to 1 ug was reverse transcribed using random hexamers. TCRdb applied fastp at Q25 and MiXCR to the public reads, then kept only in-frame beta chains. All rows with the same CDR3 protein become a single entry with the most common DNA and genes. Here the sample has 130,000 or so distinct CDR3 sequences; roughly 76% occur a single time. Clones ranked in the top ten supply more than 0.5% of the sample. What was sequenced was CD8+ T cells from PBMCs. The receptor source for this set is a human donor with multiple sclerosis.

This clonotype was detected a few times. This chain connects TRBV4-2 to TRBJ2-2, with D unresolved. Trimming stripped 4 bases from V and 3 bases from J, with 9 bases between. The germline gives CDR1 LGHNA, CDR2 YNFKEQ. The CDR3 sequence is 14 residues long. CDR3 coding DNA: TGTGCCAGCAGCCCGCGATGGGACACCGGGGAGCTGTTTTTT. It encodes CASSPRWDTGELFF.

CDR3 residues: CASTPTGDDGYTF. The CDR3 DNA reads TGTGCCAGCACCCCGACAGGGGACGATGGCTACACCTTC. The rearrangement uses TRBV2 and TRBJ1-2, with 8 bases fitting TRBD1. Germline assignment: CDR1 SNHLY and CDR2 FYNNEI. CDR3 length: 13 amino acids. J was trimmed by 6 bases and V by 7 bases; bases with no gene match: 7.

The J gene is TRBJ1-1, the V gene TRBV5-1; D unresolved. Germline V CDR1 and CDR2: SGHRS, YFSETQ. The V and J ends lost 0 bases and 3 bases respectively, with 9 bases between them. The CDR3 extends over 14 amino acids. The CDR3 bases are TGCGCCAGCAGCTTGGCCGCTACGTACACTGAAGCTTTCTTT. Translated, it gives CASSLAATYTEAFF.

The genes are TRBV27 and TRBJ2-7; TRBD1 agrees at 7 bases. Trimming removed 2 bases from V and 0 bases from J; junction bases left unmatched: 1. Germline CDR1 MNHEY, CDR2 SMNVEV (reference sequence). The length of the CDR3 is 14 residues. The CDR3 loop reads CASSLGTDSYEQYF. The CDR3 DNA is TGTGCCAGCAGTTTAGGGACAGACTCCTACGAGCAGTACTTC.

The chain recombines TRBV20-1 with TRBJ2-7, with 11 positions matching TRBD2. With V trimmed by 3 bases and J by 6 bases, 1 base remained unmatched. The germline V gene has CDR1 DFQATT and CDR2 SNEGSKA (reference sequence). This CDR3 is built from 12 residues. The CDR3 DNA is TGCAGTGCTAGGGGACTAGCGGCCGAGCAGTACTTC. Amino acid sequence: CSARGLAAEQYF.